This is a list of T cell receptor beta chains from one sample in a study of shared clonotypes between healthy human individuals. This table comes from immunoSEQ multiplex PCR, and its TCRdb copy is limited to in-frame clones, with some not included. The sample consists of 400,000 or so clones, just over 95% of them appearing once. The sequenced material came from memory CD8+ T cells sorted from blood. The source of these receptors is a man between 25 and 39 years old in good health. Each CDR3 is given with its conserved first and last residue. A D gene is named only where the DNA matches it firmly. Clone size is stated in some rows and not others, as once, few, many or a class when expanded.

cdr3_aa: CASSQPLGQGKRNEQFF
cdr3_nt: TGTGCCAGCAGCCAACCCCTAGGGCAGGGAAAGAGAAATGAGCAGTTCTTC
clone_size: .
j_call: TRBJ2-1
v_call: TRBV14
d_call: .

cdr3_aa: CASRVAGETGEQYF
cdr3_nt: TGTGCCAGCAGGGTGGCGGGGGAAACGGGCGAGCAGTACTTC
clone_size: .
j_call: TRBJ2-7
v_call: TRBV5-4
d_call: TRBD2

cdr3_aa: CASSPRHLSYEQYF
cdr3_nt: TGTGCCAGCTCACCACGTCACCTTTCCTACGAGCAGTACTTC
clone_size: once
j_call: TRBJ2-7
v_call: TRBV18
d_call: .

cdr3_aa: CASSESPFRDRGRETQYF
cdr3_nt: TGCGCCAGCAGTGAGTCCCCGTTCCGGGACAGGGGGAGGGAGACCCAGTACTTC
clone_size: .
j_call: TRBJ2-5
v_call: TRBV10-2
d_call: TRBD1

cdr3_aa: CASSLGLAPYSYNEQFF
cdr3_nt: TGTGCCAGCAGCTTAGGGCTAGCACCCTATTCCTACAATGAGCAGTTCTTC
clone_size: .
j_call: TRBJ2-1
v_call: TRBV11-3
d_call: .

cdr3_aa: CASSLAGPPWWGARTGELFF
cdr3_nt: TGCGCCAGCAGCTTGGCCGGTCCACCCTGGTGGGGGGCGCGCACCGGGGAGCTGTTTTTT
clone_size: once
j_call: TRBJ2-2
v_call: TRBV5-1
d_call: .

cdr3_aa: CASSGAGNTGELFF
cdr3_nt: TGTGCCAGCAGCGGGGCAGGGAACACCGGGGAGCTGTTTTTT
clone_size: .
j_call: TRBJ2-2
v_call: TRBV9
d_call: .

cdr3_aa: CASSEVYGYTF
cdr3_nt: TGTGCCAGCAGTGAGGTCTATGGCTACACCTTC
clone_size: .
j_call: TRBJ1-2
v_call: TRBV25-1
d_call: .

cdr3_aa: CAWSVQAFDEQYF
cdr3_nt: TGTGCCTGGAGTGTACAGGCTTTTGACGAGCAGTACTTC
clone_size: .
j_call: TRBJ2-7
v_call: TRBV30
d_call: .

cdr3_aa: CASRRRGQGHNEQYF
cdr3_nt: TGTGCCAGCAGGCGGCGGGGGCAGGGGCACAACGAGCAGTACTTC
clone_size: once
j_call: TRBJ2-7
v_call: TRBV2
d_call: .

cdr3_aa: CSVFDYGYTF
cdr3_nt: TGCAGCGTTTTCGACTATGGCTACACCTTC
clone_size: .
j_call: TRBJ1-2
v_call: TRBV29-1
d_call: .

cdr3_aa: CASSLGTISRGAIGEKLFF
cdr3_nt: TGTGCCAGCAGCTTAGGAACAATTAGCAGGGGCGCAATAGGAGAAAAACTGTTTTTT
clone_size: .
j_call: TRBJ1-4
v_call: TRBV7-9
d_call: .

cdr3_aa: CASSSGRNGYTF
cdr3_nt: TGTGCCAGCAGCTCAGGGAGGAATGGCTACACCTTC
clone_size: .
j_call: TRBJ1-2
v_call: TRBV7-3
d_call: .

cdr3_aa: CASSKGDSGANVLTF
cdr3_nt: TGTGCCAGCAGCAAAGGTGACTCTGGGGCCAACGTCCTGACTTTC
clone_size: .
j_call: TRBJ2-6
v_call: TRBV21-1
d_call: .

cdr3_aa: CASSPGGSGRRNEQFF
cdr3_nt: TGTGCCAGCAGTCCGGGTGGTAGCGGGAGAAGAAATGAGCAGTTCTTC
clone_size: .
j_call: TRBJ2-1
v_call: TRBV28
d_call: TRBD2

cdr3_aa: CASSSQDNEQFF
cdr3_nt: TGTGCCAGCAGTTCTCAGGACAATGAGCAGTTCTTC
clone_size: .
j_call: TRBJ2-1
v_call: TRBV27
d_call: .

cdr3_aa: CATTGTPSTDTQYF
cdr3_nt: TGTGCCACCACCGGGACACCTAGCACAGATACGCAGTATTTT
clone_size: .
j_call: TRBJ2-3
v_call: TRBV2
d_call: .

cdr3_aa: CASSYARPQESYGYTF
cdr3_nt: TGTGCCAGCAGTTACGCCCGCCCACAGGAATCCTATGGCTACACCTTC
clone_size: .
j_call: TRBJ1-2
v_call: TRBV6-6
d_call: .

cdr3_aa: CASSPELISGYTF
cdr3_nt: TGTGCCAGCAGCCCGGAGTTAATTTCGGGCTACACCTTC
clone_size: .
j_call: TRBJ1-2
v_call: TRBV4-2
d_call: .

cdr3_aa: CASSSPSGVGEQYF
cdr3_nt: TGTGCCAGCAGCTCCCCTTCAGGGGTAGGGGAGCAGTACTTC
clone_size: .
j_call: TRBJ2-7
v_call: TRBV5-6
d_call: .

cdr3_aa: CSARGYEQYF
cdr3_nt: TGCAGTGCTAGAGGCTACGAGCAGTACTTC
clone_size: .
j_call: TRBJ2-7
v_call: TRBV20-1
d_call: .

cdr3_aa: CASSGGDRIISYNEQFF
cdr3_nt: TGTGCCAGCTCCGGGGGGGACCGAATAATCTCCTACAATGAGCAGTTCTTC
clone_size: once
j_call: TRBJ2-1
v_call: TRBV19
d_call: TRBD2

cdr3_aa: CASSGGRAAYNEQFF
cdr3_nt: TGTGCCAGCAGTGGGGGCAGGGCAGCCTACAATGAGCAGTTCTTC
clone_size: .
j_call: TRBJ2-1
v_call: TRBV21-1
d_call: .

cdr3_aa: CASSEGASNTGELFF
cdr3_nt: TGTGCCAGCAGCGAGGGTGCTTCGAACACCGGGGAGCTGTTTTTT
clone_size: once
j_call: TRBJ2-2
v_call: TRBV9
d_call: .

cdr3_aa: CASSDPGTPFF
cdr3_nt: TGTGCCAGCAGTGACCCTGGGACGCCTTTCTTT
clone_size: .
j_call: TRBJ1-1
v_call: TRBV6-6
d_call: .

cdr3_aa: CASSLKDGQPQHF
cdr3_nt: TGTGCCAGCTCCCTGAAGGACGGGCAGCCCCAGCATTTT
clone_size: .
j_call: TRBJ1-5
v_call: TRBV18
d_call: .